This TCR beta chain appears in the sequencing data of a study of beta chain features in type 1 diabetes. The study's findings and limits: The question of HLA type influencing TCRB rearrangement was one that remained unresolved here. Using cDNA template may skew counts toward highly expressing activated cells.

In germline, CDR1 is SGDLS, CDR2 YYNGEE. CDR3 size: 18 residues. With 0 bases clipped from V and 0 bases from J, the junction kept 7 bases outside the gene matches. As every portion of the isolated RNA was reverse transcribed, the sequencing read expressed TCRB transcripts. Measured with immunoSEQ multiplex PCR; TCRdb has only the in-frame clones, and not every one. The repertoire has over 500,000 clones, about a sixth of them found once; the top ten carry around 0.095%. Of note for this clone: Its antigen is as yet unknown.

J is TRBJ2-3 and V is TRBV9; 10 bases fit TRBD2. The sequence was collected from a man aged 18 to 29 in good health. The sequencing input was naive CD4+ T cells from blood. CDR3 coding DNA: TGTGCCAGCAGCGTAGGTGCTAGCGGGGGCCCTAGCACAGATACGCAGTATTTT. It is translated as CASSVGASGGPSTDTQYF.